Presented here are 10 T cell receptor beta chains from one specimen sequenced in a study of blood T cell repertoires in COVID-19. Only in-frame clones appear in the TCRdb table, and some are missing; sequencing was by immunoSEQ multiplex PCR. The sample consists of under 250,000 clones, about 83% of them appearing once. The sequencing input was PBMCs or T cells enriched from blood (not recorded which). Every receptor here comes from a woman aged 45-60 years who had been exposed to COVID-19.

The chain has TRBV7-8 and TRBJ2-1; no clear D. Trimming took off 3 bases at V and 4 bases at J, with 4 bases between the two ends. Per the germline V gene, CDR1 is SGHVS and CDR2 is FQNEAQ. This CDR3 is built from 12 residues. This chain's CDR3 is CASSFGYNEQFF. CDR3 in DNA: TGTGCCAGCAGCTTCGGGTACAATGAGCAGTTCTTC.

The V call is TRBV19, the J call TRBJ1-1; D is possibly TRBD1 (5 bases). Between the trimmed V and J ends, which lost 3 bases and 1 base, there was a span of 15 bases. This CDR3 spans 16 amino acids. Germline CDR1 is LNHDA and CDR2 is SQIVND (reference sequence). The CDR3 bases are TGTGCCAGTAGTATTCGGGGGGGATGGGGGAACACTGAAGCTTTCTTT. This gives the protein CASSIRGGWGNTEAFF.

The sample holds a few counts of this clone. This chain connects TRBV30 to TRBJ2-7; perhaps TRBD1 as D (7 bases). Per the germline V gene, CDR1 is GTSNPN and CDR2 is SVGIG (reference sequence). V was cut by 2 bases and J by 5 bases, with 13 bases left in between. The CDR3 is made up of 13 amino acids. CDR3 sequence: CAWSNAGGNEQYF. The DNA of the CDR3 is TGTGCCTGGAGTAACGCAGGGGGGAACGAGCAGTACTTC.

CDR3 in amino acids: CASSLETRRDEKLFF. CDR3 nucleotide sequence: TGTGCCAGCAGCTTAGAGACTAGGCGAGATGAAAAACTGTTTTTT. This rearrangement joins TRBV7-2 to TRBJ1-4; D unresolved. The V end lost 1 base, the J end lost 6 bases, and 12 bases lay between the germline ends. The germline V gene encodes CDR1 SGHTA and CDR2 FQGNSA. The CDR3 has 15 amino acids.

This clone was counted a single time. This sequence joins TRBV28 and TRBJ1-2, with 9 positions matching TRBD1. Germline V gene lookup returns CDR1 MDHEN and CDR2 SYDVKM. The length of the CDR3 is 13 residues. The chain's CDR3 is CALRQGENYGYTF. CDR3 sequence (DNA): TGTGCTTTACGACAGGGGGAAAACTATGGCTACACCTTC.

The chain links TRBV30 to TRBJ1-6; TRBD1 might be the D (6 bases). V lost 3 bases, J lost 7 bases, and 13 bases lay in between. Germline loops: CDR1 GTSNPN, CDR2 SVGIG (reference sequence). The length of the CDR3 is 14 residues. DNA of the CDR3: TGTGCCTGGAGCGTAAACAGGGAGAATTCACCCCTCCACTTT. It specifies CAWSVNRENSPLHF.

V and J are TRBV29-1 and TRBJ2-2, with 8 nucleotides matching TRBD1. Trimming took 7 bases from V and 6 from J; bases not matched to a gene: 7. Germline V gene sequence: CDR1 SQVTM, CDR2 ANQGSEA. The CDR3 sequence is 13 residues long. CDR3 sequence: CSATGASAGELFF. The DNA of the CDR3 is TGCAGCGCGACAGGGGCGAGCGCCGGGGAGCTGTTTTTT.

The DNA for the CDR3 is TGTGCCAGCAGCCTCGGACAGGGTATCGAAGCTTTCTTT. Protein product: CASSLGQGIEAFF. The rearrangement joins TRBV11-2 to TRBJ1-1; 8 bases map to TRBD1. Germline CDR1 SGHAT, CDR2 FQNNGV. The CDR3 has 13 amino acids. J gave up 8 bases and V 5 bases, and 7 bases lay outside the gene matches.

A remark on this clone: One end of the junction is discordant with germline, which a read error may explain. V is TRBV5-8 and J is TRBJ1-5; 7 nucleotides match TRBD1. The CDR3 spans 15 residues. The germline V gene has CDR1 SGHTS and CDR2 YDEGEE. This CDR3 is CASRLGGQDNQPQHF. The CDR3 DNA follows: TGTGCCAGCAGATTGGGTGGACAGGACAATCAGCCCCAGCATTTT. Full variable domain (remainder filled in from reference TRBV5-8 and TRBJ1-5): EAGVTQSPTHLIKTRGQQATLRCSPISGHTSVYWYQQALGLGLQFLLWYDEGEERNRGNFPPRFSGRQFPNYSSELNVNALELEDSALYLCASRLGGQDNQPQHFGDGTRLSIL.

Comments on this clone: The sample contains more than one DNA sequence encoding this CDR3. The rearrangement uses TRBV5-6 and TRBJ1-2; TRBD1 aligns across 11 bases. Germline loops: CDR1 SGHDT, CDR2 YYEEEE. The length of the CDR3 is 14 residues. Trimming removed 4 bases from V and 4 bases from J; junction bases left unmatched: 3. In DNA, the CDR3 is TGTGCCAGCAGCCCGGGACAGGGGGGCTATGGCTACACCTTC. Translated: CASSPGQGGYGYTF.